These 15 T cell receptor beta chains were sequenced from one sample in a study of blood T cell repertoires in COVID-19. The assay was immunoSEQ multiplex PCR, and TCRdb's table has in-frame clones only and misses some. The data hold under 250,000 clones, with roughly 84% observed a single time. Sequenced input: peripheral blood. The receptors here all came from a man in his fifties with active or convalescent COVID-19.

The rearrangement uses TRBV20-1 and TRBJ1-4; a weak D match, TRBD1 (6 bases). This CDR3 has 11 residues. Germline lookup yields CDR1 DFQATT and CDR2 SNEGSKA (reference sequence). This CDR3 is CSAEGGKELFF. The DNA for the CDR3 is TGCAGCGCGGAGGGGGGGAAGGAACTGTTTTTT.

This chain links TRBV5-1 with TRBJ2-7, with TRBD2 identical over 8 bases. The germline V gene has CDR1 SGHRS and CDR2 YFSETQ. CDR3 length: 15 residues. The ends lost 2 bases at V and 1 base at J; junction bases unmatched: 5. DNA of the CDR3: TGCGCCAGCAGCTTAGACAGCGGGGGATCCTACGAGCAGTACTTC. It is translated as CASSLDSGGSYEQYF.

The rearrangement uses TRBV5-5 and TRBJ1-6; no clear D. The V gene's germline CDR1 is SGHKS and CDR2 YYEKEE (reference sequence). V was cut by 7 bases and J by 2 bases, with 13 bases left in between. The CDR3 consists of 15 residues. CDR3 loop: CASGEAATYNSPLHF. In nucleotides, the CDR3 is TGTGCCAGCGGCGAGGCAGCCACCTATAATTCACCCCTCCACTTT.

The V gene is TRBV21-1, the J gene TRBJ2-2; TRBD2 is the table's D call, not checked against the DNA. TRBV21-1 is given as a pseudogene. This CDR3 is built from 16 residues. This CDR3 is CASSSLRSGDTGELFF. CDR3 coding DNA: TGTGCCAGCAGCTCCCTCAGGTCGGGGGACACCGGGGAGCTGTTTTTT.

The rearrangement uses TRBV7-2 and TRBJ1-2; the D gene is possibly TRBD1 (6 bases). The CDR3 is 14 amino acids. Trimming left V 2 bases short and J 3 bases short, with 10 bases between. Germline CDR1 SGHTA, CDR2 FQGNSA. This CDR3 is CASSLPQGYYGYTF. As DNA, the CDR3 is TGTGCCAGCAGCTTACCTCAGGGGTACTATGGCTACACCTTC.

The V gene is TRBV12-3 or TRBV12-4, the J gene TRBJ2-3; D ambiguous. The CDR3 totals 13 residues. The CDR3 here is CVSSIRDTDTQYF. DNA of the CDR3: TGTGTTAGTAGCATAAGAGACACAGATACGCAGTATTTT.

The rearrangement links TRBV7-2 to TRBJ1-6, with D maybe TRBD1 (6 bases). This CDR3 is 15 amino acids long. V was trimmed by 5 bases and J by 9 bases, leaving 17 bases between them. The V gene's germline CDR1 is SGHTA and CDR2 FQGNSA. In DNA form, the CDR3 reads TGTGCCAGCAGCCGGGGGCAATCTAGCGGTTCACCCCTCCACTTT. Its translation: CASSRGQSSGSPLHF. The whole variable domain, filled in from reference TRBV7-2 and TRBJ1-6, reads GAGVSQSPSNKVTEKGKDVELRCDPISGHTALYWYRQSLGQGLEFLIYFQGNSAPDKSGLPSDRFSAERTGGSVSTLTIQRTQQEDSAVYLCASSRGQSSGSPLHFGNGTRLTVT.

As concerns this clone: This same CDR3 is encoded by further DNA sequences in the sample. V and J are TRBV28 and TRBJ1-4; D is undetermined. V was pared by 3 bases and J by 8 bases, with 4 bases between. This CDR3 is built from 11 residues. CDR1 is MDHEN, CDR2 SYDVKM, per germline. CDR3 DNA: TGTGCCAGCAGTTTGCGGGAAAAACTGTTTTTT. It yields the protein CASSLREKLFF.

The rearrangement joins TRBV30 to TRBJ2-1; D is ambiguous. Germline CDR1 GTSNPN, CDR2 SVGIG (reference sequence). CDR3 size: 14 residues. Trimming shortened V by 2 bases and J by 4 bases, and 12 bases separated the two germline ends. The CDR3: CAWSPVVGYNEQFF. In nucleotides, the CDR3 is TGTGCCTGGAGTCCAGTTGTCGGGTACAATGAGCAGTTCTTC.

V and J are TRBV27 and TRBJ1-4; no clear D gene. CDR3 length: 14 residues. Per germline, CDR1 MNHEY and CDR2 SMNVEV (reference sequence). Between the trimmed V and J ends, which lost 2 bases and 6 bases, there was a span of 10 bases. The CDR3 coding sequence is TGTGCCAGCAGTTTACGATGGAGAGATGAAAAACTGTTTTTT. This codes for CASSLRWRDEKLFF.

J is TRBJ2-7 and V is TRBV23-1, with D perhaps matching TRBD2 (6 bases). TRBV23-1 is an ORF, and what it does is uncertain. V was clipped by 5 bases and J by 7 bases, with 21 bases between them. This CDR3 has 15 amino acids. The CDR3 sequence is CASSSAGPRSGEQYF. For the CDR3, the DNA is TGCGCCAGCAGTAGCGCGGGACCGCGCTCGGGGGAGCAGTACTTC.

The V call is TRBV12-5, the J call TRBJ1-1; possible D gene TRBD1, 5 bases. CDR1 is LGHNT, CDR2 FRNRAP, per germline. V lost 4 bases, J lost 1 base, and 10 bases lay in between. The CDR3 covers 14 residues. The CDR3 spells CASGSDGGNTEAFF. DNA for the CDR3: TGTGCTAGTGGTTCCGACGGGGGGAACACTGAAGCTTTCTTT. Supplemented by reference TRBV12-5 and TRBJ1-1, the full variable domain reads DARVTQTPRHKVTEMGQEVTMRCQPILGHNTVFWYRQTMMQGLELLAYFRNRAPLDDSGMPKDRFSAEMPDATLATLKIQPSEPRDSAVYFCASGSDGGNTEAFFGQGTRLTVV.

V and J are TRBV5-1 and TRBJ2-5; 7 positions agree with TRBD2. V dropped 4 bases and J dropped 1; count of bases not matched to a gene: 7. Germline CDR1 is SGHRS and CDR2 is YFSETQ. This CDR3 contains 15 residues. CDR3 loop: CASSALPGGQETQYF. The CDR3, as DNA: TGCGCCAGCAGCGCCCTCCCGGGGGGCCAAGAGACCCAGTACTTC.

The CDR3, as DNA: TGTGCCAGCAGCTTAGGACAGGGGCGGGCAGATACGCAGTATTTT. Amino acids: CASSLGQGRADTQYF. The rearrangement links TRBV11-2 to TRBJ2-3; 8 bases agree with TRBD1. Germline CDR1 reads SGHAT; CDR2 reads FQNNGV. V was clipped by 1 base and J by 4 bases; unmatched bases: 4. The CDR3 has 15 residues. Combining the CDR3 with reference TRBV11-2 and TRBJ2-3 gives the whole variable domain EAGVAQSPRYKIIEKRQSVAFWCNPISGHATLYWYQQILGQGPKLLIQFQNNGVVDDSQLPKDRFSAERLKGVDSTLKIQPAKLEDSAVYLCASSLGQGRADTQYFGPGTRLTVL.

V and J are TRBV5-1 and TRBJ1-3; 7 nucleotides agree with TRBD1. This CDR3 has 18 residues. Per the germline V gene, CDR1 is SGHRS and CDR2 is YFSETQ. With 4 bases clipped from V and 1 base from J, the junction kept 14 bases outside the gene matches. CDR3 sequence reads: CASSPIGQAALSGNTIYF. CDR3 coding DNA: TGCGCCAGCAGCCCGATAGGACAGGCAGCCCTATCTGGAAACACCATATATTTT.